The subject of this entry is one TCR beta chain. The assay was immunoSEQ multiplex PCR, and TCRdb's table has in-frame clones only and misses some. The table has roughly 14,000 clones, about four fifths seen once. The data were taken from a study of technical replicates of blood from several donors. Germline values: CDR1 SGHTA, CDR2 FQGNSA. The J segment lost 4 bases and the V segment lost 6 bases, leaving 12 bases of the junction unmatched. CDR3 length: 16 residues. The sample comprised PBMCs. This clonotype was sampled from a human donor in good health. This chain uses TRBV7-2 with TRBJ2-3; 8 bases match TRBD2. CDR3 sequence reads: CASSFVGREEADTQYF. In nucleotides, the CDR3 is TGTGCCAGCAGTTTCGTTGGGCGGGAGGAGGCAGATACGCAGTATTTT.